The T cell receptor beta chain under discussion was sequenced for a study of CD8+ T cells in alopecia areata. Study outcomes and limitations: Normal skin's resident alphabeta T cells are sequenced alongside lesional scalp T cells.

As concerns this clone: Its target is not known.

Isolated RNA was reverse transcribed into cDNA used as the sequencing template. Here immunoSEQ multiplex PCR was the method, and the copy in TCRdb shows in-frame clones only, minus some. The sample lists 150,000 to 200,000 clones, about 51% occurring once. Treatment defined: oral pan-JAK inhibitor, 5-10 mg twice daily. This receptor was obtained from a human donor with alopecia areata. This material consisted of CD8+ T cells sorted from blood, taken around week 54, from a patient treated with tofacitinib.

The CDR3 nucleotides read TGCGCCAGCAGCCAAGATGGGCTAGCGGCCTCCTACGAGCAGTACTTC. Amino acids: CASSQDGLAASYEQYF. The chain uses TRBV4-3 and TRBJ2-7; 7 positions match TRBD2. Trimming removed 0 bases from V and 0 bases from J; junction bases left unmatched: 5. Germline-derived CDR1 and CDR2 are LGHNA and YSLEER. CDR3 size: 16 residues.